The T cell receptor beta chain described here comes from a study of OX40 agonist ivuxolimab in advanced cancers. As for the study in general: The study treated patients with ivuxolimab, an agonistic anti-OX40 (CD134) antibody.

Produced via immunoSEQ multiplex PCR; TCRdb's table is partial and in-frame only. Here the sample spans 25,000 to 35,000 clones, 60% to 85% being singletons. The source was CD4+ or CD8+ T cells sorted from blood, collected in a trial of the OX40 agonist ivuxolimab. The TCR comes from an adult with an advanced solid tumor such as melanoma, head and neck, liver or kidney cancer.

DNA for the CDR3: TGTGCCAGCAGTCCGAGGGGAAGATTAACACCCCAAGAGACCCAGTACTTC. This gives the protein CASSPRGRLTPQETQYF. The chain links TRBV7-2 to TRBJ2-5, with D perhaps matching TRBD1 or TRBD2 (5 bases each). Germline CDR1 reads SGHTA; CDR2 reads FQGNSA. V dropped 6 bases and J dropped 1 base, with 21 bases sitting between them. The CDR3 is 17 residues long.